The clone carrying this T cell receptor (beta chain) was detected a few times. Its specificity is not known. These data originate in a study of T-cell reconstitution after alpha-beta-depleted transplantation in children. Study-wide findings and caveats: Newly generated T cells supplied most T-cell counts and diversity one year post-transplant. Expanded graft clones, several hundred of them, were reportedly the source of alpha-beta T cells about two months after transplant.

Unique molecular identifiers were incorporated into the prepared TCRbeta library. Each CDR3 protein gets one entry after TCRdb re-called the PCR reads with MiXCR. The repertoire consists of some 76,000 distinct CDR3 sequences, with roughly a tenth occurring once and the leading ten covering about 13%. The V end lost 5 bases, the J end lost 0 bases, and 8 bases lay between the germline ends. Looked up from germline, CDR1 is SEHNR and CDR2 is FQNEAQ (reference sequence). The CDR3 has 15 residues. The V and J genes are TRBV7-9 and TRBJ2-6, with D uncertain. The input for sequencing was PBMCs, taken before TCRalphabeta/CD19-depleted stem cell transplant. This receptor was obtained from a boy between 10 and 17 years old with acute myeloid leukemia, due to receive a stem cell transplant. CDR3 nucleotide sequence: TGTGCCAGCAGCCTCGGCATCTCTGGGGCCAACGTCCTGACTTTC. Translation gives CASSLGISGANVLTF.